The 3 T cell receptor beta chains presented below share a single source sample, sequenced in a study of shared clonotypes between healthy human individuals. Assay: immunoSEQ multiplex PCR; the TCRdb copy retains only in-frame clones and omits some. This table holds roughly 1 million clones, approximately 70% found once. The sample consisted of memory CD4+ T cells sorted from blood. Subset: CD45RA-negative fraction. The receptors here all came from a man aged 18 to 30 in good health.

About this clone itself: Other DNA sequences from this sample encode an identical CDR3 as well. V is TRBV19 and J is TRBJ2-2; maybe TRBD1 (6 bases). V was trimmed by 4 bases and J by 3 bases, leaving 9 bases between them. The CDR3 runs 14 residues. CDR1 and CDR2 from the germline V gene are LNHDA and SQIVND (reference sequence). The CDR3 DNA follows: TGTGCCAGTAGTACCCAGGGGTACACCGGGGAGCTGTTTTTT. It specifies CASSTQGYTGELFF.

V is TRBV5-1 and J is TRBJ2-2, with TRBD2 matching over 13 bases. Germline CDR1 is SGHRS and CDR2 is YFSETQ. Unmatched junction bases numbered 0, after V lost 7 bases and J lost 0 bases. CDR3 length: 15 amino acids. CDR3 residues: CASGTSGANTGELFF. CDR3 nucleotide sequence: TGCGCCAGCGGGACTAGCGGGGCGAACACCGGGGAGCTGTTTTTT.

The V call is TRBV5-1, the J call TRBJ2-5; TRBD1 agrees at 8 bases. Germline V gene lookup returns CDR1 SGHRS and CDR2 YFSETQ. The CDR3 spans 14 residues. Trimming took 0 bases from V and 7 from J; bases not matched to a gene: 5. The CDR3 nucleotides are TGCGCCAGCAGCTTGGCCGGACAGGGAGGGACCCAGTACTTC. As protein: CASSLAGQGGTQYF.